One T cell receptor beta chain is described in this entry. Sequenced by immunoSEQ multiplex PCR; TCRdb stores in-frame clones only, minus some. The data contain roughly 400,000 clones, 70% to 90% of them singletons. These data come from a study of blood T cell repertoires in COVID-19. In the study overall: The study drew acute and convalescent COVID-19 samples from the United States, Italy and Spain.

Germline CDR1 reads SGHTA; CDR2 reads FQGTGA. The CDR3 loop spans 15 amino acids. V lost 5 bases to trimming and J lost 4 bases; unmatched junction nucleotides: 6. The V call is TRBV7-3, the J call TRBJ1-3, with TRBD1 matching 9 bases. The origin of this receptor is a woman aged 55-70 years with COVID-19, enrolled during active disease. Sequenced: peripheral blood. The CDR3 coding sequence is TGTGCCAGCAGCCCCGACGGGACAGGGGGAAACACCATATATTTT. It specifies CASSPDGTGGNTIYF.